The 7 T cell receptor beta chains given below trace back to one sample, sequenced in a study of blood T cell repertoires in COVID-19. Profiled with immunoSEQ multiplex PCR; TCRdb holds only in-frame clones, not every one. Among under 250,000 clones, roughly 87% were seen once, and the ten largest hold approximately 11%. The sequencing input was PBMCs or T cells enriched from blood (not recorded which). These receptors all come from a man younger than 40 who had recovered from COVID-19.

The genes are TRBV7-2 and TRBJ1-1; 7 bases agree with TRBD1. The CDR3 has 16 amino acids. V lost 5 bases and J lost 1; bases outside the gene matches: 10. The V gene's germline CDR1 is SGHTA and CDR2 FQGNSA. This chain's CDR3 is CASSSQGVFRNTEAFF. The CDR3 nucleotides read TGTGCCAGCAGCAGCCAGGGGGTTTTCAGGAACACTGAAGCTTTCTTT.

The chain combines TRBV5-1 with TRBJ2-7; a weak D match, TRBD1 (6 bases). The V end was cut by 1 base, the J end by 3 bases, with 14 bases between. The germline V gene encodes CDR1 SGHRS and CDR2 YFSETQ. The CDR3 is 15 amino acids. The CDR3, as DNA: TGCGCCAGCAGCTTGCAGGGGCAGAGTAACTACGAGCAGTACTTC. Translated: CASSLQGQSNYEQYF.

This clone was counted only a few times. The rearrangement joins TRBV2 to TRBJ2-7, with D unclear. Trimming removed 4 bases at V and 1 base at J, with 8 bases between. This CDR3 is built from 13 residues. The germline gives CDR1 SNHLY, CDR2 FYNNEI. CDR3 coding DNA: TGTGCCAGCAGTGTTTCCCAGTCCTACGAGCAGTACTTC. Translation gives CASSVSQSYEQYF. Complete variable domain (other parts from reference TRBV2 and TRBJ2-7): EPEVTQTPSHQVTQMGQEVILRCVPISNHLYFYWYRQILGQKVEFLVSFYNNEISEKSEIFDDQFSVERPDGSNFTLKIRSTKLEDSAMYFCASSVSQSYEQYFGPGTRLTVT.

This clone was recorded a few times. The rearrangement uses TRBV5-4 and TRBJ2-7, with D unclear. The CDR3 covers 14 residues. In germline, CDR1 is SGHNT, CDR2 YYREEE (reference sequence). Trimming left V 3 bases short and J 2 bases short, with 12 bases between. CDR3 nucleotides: TGTGCCAGCAGCTACCCGAGCGACCCCTACGAGCAGTACTTC. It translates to CASSYPSDPYEQYF.

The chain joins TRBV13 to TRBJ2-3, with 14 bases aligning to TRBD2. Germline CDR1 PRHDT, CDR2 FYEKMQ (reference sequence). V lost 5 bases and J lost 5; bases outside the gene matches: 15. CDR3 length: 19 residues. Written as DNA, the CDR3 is TGTGCCAGCAGCGCTAACAACCGACTAGCGGGAGGGCCTGTAGATACGCAGTATTTT. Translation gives CASSANNRLAGGPVDTQYF.

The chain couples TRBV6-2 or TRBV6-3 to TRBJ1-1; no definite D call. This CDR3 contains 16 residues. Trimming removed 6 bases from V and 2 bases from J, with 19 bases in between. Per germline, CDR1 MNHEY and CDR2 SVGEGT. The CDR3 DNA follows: TGTGCCAGCAGCCCTCTTATGACCGACTCTAACACTGAAGCTTTCTTT. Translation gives CASSPLMTDSNTEAFF.

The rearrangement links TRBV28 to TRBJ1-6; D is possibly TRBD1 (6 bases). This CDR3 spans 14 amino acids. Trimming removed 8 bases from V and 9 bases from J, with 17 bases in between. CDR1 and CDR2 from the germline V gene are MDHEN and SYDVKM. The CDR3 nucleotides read TGTGCCAGCTCCCCCGGGGGGGCGTCTTCACCCCTCCACTTT. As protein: CASSPGGASSPLHF.